This T cell receptor beta chain was sequenced for a study of T cell responses to AZD1222 COVID-19 vaccine. Study findings and constraints: At study baseline, merely more than 5 AZD1222 recipients were seropositive. Nearly half of unique spike-specific TCRs reportedly avoided B.1.351 and B.1.1.7 mutated regions. Donors in the cohort were predominantly white British and more often female, and clonal diversity was possibly underestimated. Spike-specific TCR breadth and depth both grew after two AZD1222 doses.

Only in-frame clones appear in the TCRdb table, and some are missing; sequencing was by immunoSEQ multiplex PCR. The sample includes approximately 150,000 clones, just over 90% seen only once; the top ten take more than 0.8%. The CDR3 covers 15 residues. V lost 5 bases, J lost 1 base, and 7 bases stayed unmatched. Germline CDR1 and CDR2: SGHTA and FQGNSA. About this clone: Its specificity is unknown.

The sample here was peripheral blood, taken on day 0 of MenACWY control vaccination. This chain joins TRBV7-2 and TRBJ1-1; 7 nucleotides agree with TRBD1. This receptor was identified in an adult in good health. The CDR3 spells CASSLDRAWNTEAFF. DNA for the CDR3: TGTGCCAGCAGCCTAGACAGGGCTTGGAACACTGAAGCTTTCTTT. Looking up the rest from reference TRBV7-2 and TRBJ1-1 gives the full variable domain: GAGVSQSPSNKVTEKGKDVELRCDPISGHTALYWYRQSLGQGLEFLIYFQGNSAPDKSGLPSDRFSAERTGGSVSTLTIQRTQQEDSAVYLCASSLDRAWNTEAFFGQGTRLTVV.